This entry lists 19 T cell receptor beta chains sequenced from one sample in a study of blood T cell repertoires in COVID-19. Clones were sequenced by immunoSEQ multiplex PCR, and TCRdb holds only the in-frame ones, with some missing. The sample yields some 220,000 clones, 65% to 85% seen once. The source material was peripheral blood. The receptor set was obtained from a woman under 40 with COVID-19, enrolled during active disease.

The genes are TRBV27 and TRBJ2-7, with TRBD1 as a possible D gene (5 bases). This CDR3 has 13 amino acids. Germline-derived CDR1 and CDR2 are MNHEY and SMNVEV (reference sequence). V dropped 3 bases and J dropped 4 bases, with 10 bases sitting between them. The DNA for the CDR3 is TGTGCCAGCAGTTTTTTCAGGGAATACGAGCAGTACTTC. It translates to CASSFFREYEQYF.

The V call is TRBV2, the J call TRBJ2-1; 7 nucleotides match TRBD2. Germline CDR1 reads SNHLY; CDR2 reads FYNNEI. J was trimmed by 7 bases and V by 8 bases; bases with no gene match: 11. The CDR3 contains 14 residues. CDR3 region: CASGRGRGWNEQFF. In nucleotides, the CDR3 is TGTGCCAGCGGCCGTGGGAGGGGATGGAATGAGCAGTTCTTC.

This clone has only one observation. The gene calls are TRBV12-3 or TRBV12-4 and TRBJ2-7; 7 bases match TRBD2. CDR3 length equals 13 residues. V lost 6 bases, J lost 4 bases, and 6 bases stayed unmatched. CDR3 DNA: TGTGCCAGCAGACGAGGACTAGAGTACGAGCAGTACTTC. Protein sequence: CASRRGLEYEQYF.

This clone occurred a few times. V gene TRBV6-6 combines with J gene TRBJ1-2, with TRBD1 matching over 9 bases. Germline V lookup: CDR1 MNHNY, CDR2 SVGAGI (reference sequence). This CDR3 has 16 amino acids. J gave up 3 bases and V 0 bases, and 5 bases lay outside the gene matches. The CDR3 loop is CASSYSGGQGDYGYTF. The CDR3 DNA reads as TGTGCCAGCAGTTACTCGGGGGGACAGGGAGACTATGGCTACACCTTC.

The chain has TRBV28 and TRBJ1-1, with 8 bases lining up with TRBD1. There are 14 residues in the CDR3. The V gene end was trimmed by 3 bases and the J gene end by 10 bases; junction bases not matched to a gene: 10. Germline lookup yields CDR1 MDHEN and CDR2 SYDVKM. The CDR3 DNA reads as TGTGCCAGCAGTTTCTATCATCGACAGGGGACAGCTTTCTTT. Its translation: CASSFYHRQGTAFF.

V is TRBV5-1 and J is TRBJ1-6; TRBD1 might be the D (6 bases). With 0 bases removed from V and 8 bases from J, the gap between germline ends came to 12 bases. CDR3 length: 15 residues. The germline CDR1 and CDR2 sequences are SGHRS and YFSETQ. In nucleotides, the CDR3 is TGCGCCAGCAGCTTGGAAGGACAGCGAGATTCACCCCTCCACTTT. This gives the protein CASSLEGQRDSPLHF. Complete variable domain (other parts from reference TRBV5-1 and TRBJ1-6): KAGVTQTPRYLIKTRGQQVTLSCSPISGHRSVSWYQQTPGQGLQFLFEYFSETQRNKGNFPGRFSGRQFSNSRSEMNVSTLELGDSALYLCASSLEGQRDSPLHFGNGTRLTVT.

V is TRBV27 and J is TRBJ1-1, with D tentatively TRBD1 (6 bases). This CDR3 has 15 amino acids. Germline V lookup: CDR1 MNHEY, CDR2 SMNVEV (reference sequence). V shed 4 bases and J shed 2 bases, with 14 bases lying between them. The CDR3 sequence is CASSWSSGENTEAFF. The CDR3 DNA sequence: TGTGCCAGCAGTTGGTCGTCAGGGGAAAACACTGAAGCTTTCTTT.

In its sample, this clone was seen a few times. DNA for the CDR3: TGTGCCAGCACCGAAGGGGGCGGGGGGGACTACGAGCAGTACTTC. This sequence encodes CASTEGGGGDYEQYF. The rearrangement joins TRBV7-2 to TRBJ2-7, with 9 bases identical to TRBD2. Trimming took 7 bases from V and 3 from J; bases not matched to a gene: 10. The germline CDR1 and CDR2 sequences are SGHTA and FQGNSA. The CDR3 has 15 residues.

V usage is TRBV7-2 and J usage is TRBJ2-7; D might be TRBD1 (5 bases). Germline V gene lookup returns CDR1 SGHTA and CDR2 FQGNSA. This CDR3 is 15 amino acids long. V was trimmed by 3 bases and J by 3 bases, leaving 15 bases between them. In DNA, the CDR3 is TGTGCCAGCAGCTTTAGGGGTACTGGAAACTACGAGCAGTACTTC. This sequence encodes CASSFRGTGNYEQYF.

This clone occurred once. V gene TRBV28 combines with J gene TRBJ2-5, with TRBD1 matching 8 bases. The CDR3 has 15 residues. The trim removed 1 base at V and 4 bases at J, leaving 5 bases unmatched. Germline CDR1 reads MDHEN; CDR2 reads SYDVKM. CDR3 bases: TGTGCCAGCAGTTTATTTCAGGGGGCTCGAGAGACCCAGTACTTC. It encodes CASSLFQGARETQYF.

This chain uses TRBV7-9 with TRBJ2-3; weak D call: TRBD2 (7 bases). The CDR3 extends over 15 amino acids. Deletions cut 3 bases from V and 2 bases from J, with 12 bases between. The V gene's germline CDR1 is SEHNR and CDR2 FQNEAQ (reference sequence). In nucleotides, the CDR3 is TGTGCCAGCAGCTTTGCGGGGGCATTCACAGATACGCAGTATTTT. Protein sequence: CASSFAGAFTDTQYF.

The chain has TRBV5-4 and TRBJ2-7, with no clear D. The CDR3 contains 13 residues. The germline V gene has CDR1 SGHNT and CDR2 YYREEE (reference sequence). V shed 0 bases and J shed 2 bases, with 6 bases lying between them. CDR3 protein: CASSLGGPYEQYF. The CDR3 DNA is TGTGCCAGCAGCTTGGGCGGCCCCTACGAGCAGTACTTC.

The chain is built from TRBV6-5 and TRBJ1-6; D is uncertain. Per the germline V gene, CDR1 is MNHEY and CDR2 is SVGAGI. Deletions cut 5 bases from V and 10 bases from J, with 9 bases between. The CDR3 runs to 12 residues. The CDR3 is CASSRGASPLHF. The CDR3 nucleotides are TGTGCCAGCAGTCGGGGTGCGTCACCCCTCCACTTT.

This chain links TRBV5-4 with TRBJ1-6, with a weak D call TRBD1 (6 bases). Germline-derived CDR1 and CDR2 are SGHNT and YYREEE (reference sequence). V dropped 4 bases and J dropped 2 bases, with 13 bases sitting between them. The CDR3 covers 16 residues. The DNA for the CDR3 is TGTGCCAGCAGCGCGGGGGCAGGGACCTATAATTCACCCCTCCACTTT. It codes for CASSAGAGTYNSPLHF.

This clone has only a few counts. The chain combines TRBV28 with TRBJ1-6; possible D gene TRBD1, 6 bases. The CDR3 totals 14 residues. With 4 bases removed from V and 9 bases from J, the gap between germline ends came to 13 bases. Germline V gene data show CDR1 as MDHEN and CDR2 as SYDVKM. Here the CDR3 reads CASSWGLDRSPLHF. CDR3 nucleotides: TGTGCCAGCAGTTGGGGGCTGGATCGTTCACCCCTCCACTTT. Variable domain in full (rest from reference TRBV28 and TRBJ1-6): DVKVTQSSRYLVKRTGEKVFLECVQDMDHENMFWYRQDPGLGLRLIYFSYDVKMKEKGDIPEGYSVSREKKERFSLILESASTNQTSMYLCASSWGLDRSPLHFGNGTRLTVT.

In its sample, this clone was seen once. The V and J genes are TRBV7-9 and TRBJ2-1; 9 nucleotides match TRBD1. Germline trimming cut 4 bases from V and 7 bases from J; bases unmatched to any gene: 8. Germline V CDR1 and CDR2: SEHNR, FQNEAQ (reference sequence). The CDR3 is made up of 15 amino acids. The CDR3 coding sequence is TGTGCCAGCAGCTCCGGGACAGGGTCCAAGAATGAGCAGTTCTTC. Its protein product is CASSSGTGSKNEQFF.

This clone was seen more than once but under ten times. The V and J genes are TRBV29-1 and TRBJ2-1; perhaps TRBD2 as D (6 bases). Germline CDR1 reads SQVTM; CDR2 reads ANQGSEA. The V gene lost 4 bases and the J gene lost 5 bases, with 18 bases spanning the gap. The CDR3 contains 15 residues. The CDR3 DNA follows: TGCAGCGTTGGGGTCGGGGGATTTGGGGACAATGAGCAGTTCTTC. This encodes CSVGVGGFGDNEQFF.

The chain uses TRBV12-3 or TRBV12-4 and TRBJ2-7; 8 nucleotides agree with TRBD1. The V gene end was trimmed by 5 bases and the J gene end by 4 bases; junction bases not matched to a gene: 4. The length of the CDR3 is 13 residues. CDR3 nucleotide sequence: TGTGCCAGCAGTCCAGGGGGCATGTACGAGCAGTACTTC. This translates into CASSPGGMYEQYF.

This clone was seen a handful of times. The rearrangement joins TRBV5-1 to TRBJ2-3, with 11 bases aligning to TRBD2. Trimming removed 0 bases from V and 4 bases from J; junction bases left unmatched: 4. CDR1 and CDR2 (germline): SGHRS, YFSETQ. CDR3 size: 16 residues. The CDR3 nucleotides read TGCGCCAGCAGCTTGGCGGCTAGCGGGAGGCCAGATACGCAGTATTTT. It specifies CASSLAASGRPDTQYF.